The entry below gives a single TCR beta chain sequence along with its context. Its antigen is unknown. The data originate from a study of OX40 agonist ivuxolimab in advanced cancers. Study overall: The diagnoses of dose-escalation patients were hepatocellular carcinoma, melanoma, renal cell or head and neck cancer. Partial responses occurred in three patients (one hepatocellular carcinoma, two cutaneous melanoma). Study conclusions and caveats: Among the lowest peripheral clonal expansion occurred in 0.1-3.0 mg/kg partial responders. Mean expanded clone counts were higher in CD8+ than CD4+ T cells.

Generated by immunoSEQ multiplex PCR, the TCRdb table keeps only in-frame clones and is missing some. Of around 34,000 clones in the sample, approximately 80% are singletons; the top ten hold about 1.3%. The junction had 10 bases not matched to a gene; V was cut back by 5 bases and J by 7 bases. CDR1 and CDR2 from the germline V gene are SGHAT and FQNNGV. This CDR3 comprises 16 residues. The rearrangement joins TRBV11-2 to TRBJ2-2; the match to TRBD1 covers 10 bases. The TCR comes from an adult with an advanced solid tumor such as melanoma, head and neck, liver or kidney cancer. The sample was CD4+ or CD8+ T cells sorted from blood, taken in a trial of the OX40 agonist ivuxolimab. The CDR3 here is CASSTLGQGSFGELFF. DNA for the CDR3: TGTGCCAGCAGCACCCTGGGACAGGGGTCTTTCGGGGAGCTGTTTTTT.